The 5 T cell receptor beta chains presented below share a single source sample, sequenced in a study of sequential checkpoint blockade in melanoma. Sample treatment: randomized to nivolumab then ipilimumab (arm A) or the reverse (arm B). Using immunoSEQ multiplex PCR, the repertoire was profiled, and TCRdb retains in-frame clones only, with some absent. The sample has 20,000 to 25,000 clones, about four fifths seen once; the top ten hold roughly 12%. The sample in question was CD8+ T cells sorted from blood (inferred from file names), obtained from a patient given nivolumab and ipilimumab in sequence. The receptors originated from a human donor with melanoma.

This clone has just one count. V is TRBV6-6 and J is TRBJ2-1, with TRBD1 matching over 7 bases. Trimming took 4 bases from V and 8 from J; bases not matched to a gene: 14. The CDR3 has 16 residues. The germline V gene has CDR1 MNHNY and CDR2 SVGAGI (reference sequence). CDR3 sequence (DNA): TGTGCCAGCAGTTTACGCGGCCTCCTCGACAGGGATGAGCAGTTCTTC. The encoded protein is CASSLRGLLDRDEQFF.

As DNA, the CDR3 is TGTGCCAGCAGTTTTCGGGGGGCGCATGCGCGGAATCAGCCCCAGCATTTT. Amino acids: CASSFRGAHARNQPQHF. This chain uses TRBV27 with TRBJ1-5; the D gene is possibly TRBD1 (6 bases). The CDR3 spans 17 residues. The germline gives CDR1 MNHEY, CDR2 SMNVEV (reference sequence). V gave up 3 bases and J gave up 4 bases, with 19 bases separating them.

The chain carries TRBV6-1 and TRBJ2-5, with D possibly TRBD1 on 5 matching bases. Germline V gene data show CDR1 as MNHNS and CDR2 as SASEGT. The CDR3 covers 15 residues. V lost 5 bases and J lost 3, with 16 bases in between. The CDR3 DNA follows: TGTGCCAGCAGTCCCCAGGGTTGGATGGAAGAGACCCAGTACTTC. As protein: CASSPQGWMEETQYF.

The chain has TRBV19 and TRBJ1-2; TRBD1 aligns across 10 bases. J gave up 3 bases and V 1 base, and 8 bases lay outside the gene matches. CDR1 is LNHDA, CDR2 SQIVND, per germline (reference sequence). The CDR3 is made up of 17 amino acids. In DNA, the CDR3 is TGTGCCAGTAGTATAGTACGAAGAGGACAGGGGGACTATGGCTACACCTTC. This encodes CASSIVRRGQGDYGYTF.

The genes are TRBV28 and TRBJ2-5, with 10 bases matching TRBD2. This CDR3 is 12 amino acids long. Germline CDR1 and CDR2: MDHEN and SYDVKM. The V segment lost 10 bases and the J segment 5 bases; nucleotides outside the gene matches: 4. The CDR3 bases are TGTGCCACACTAGCGGGAATGGAGACCCAGTACTTC. It yields the protein CATLAGMETQYF.